The table lists the clone carrying this TCR beta chain with a count of one. The target antigen is unknown. Orbital computed tomography, thyroid ultrasound, TRAb, serum thyroxine and clinical symptoms formed the basis of diagnosis. This specimen comes from a study of Graves' ophthalmopathy and Graves' hyperthyroidism. Overall study findings and caveats: Ophthalmopathy progression was predicted by the model at 55% to 71% sensitivity and approximately 72% specificity.

Germline CDR1 is ENHRY and CDR2 is SYGVKD. V was clipped by 0 bases and J by 1 base, with 6 bases between them. The CDR3 extends over 14 amino acids. The authors amplified TCR beta CDR3 regions, and they did so from RNA transcripts for repertoire sequencing. The workflow started with a first-round RT-PCR run with HTBI primers and then moved on to a second-round multiplex PCR. From the multiplex PCR reads, TCRdb called clonotypes with MiXCR, one entry per CDR3 protein. Among hundreds of thousands of distinct CDR3 sequences, 40% were seen once, and the ten largest hold 40% to 55%. The sequence came from an adult man with Graves' ophthalmopathy. Sequenced material: peripheral blood. V usage is TRBV10-3 and J usage is TRBJ1-1; D remains unclear. CDR3 sequence: CAISESYRNTEAFF. The CDR3 nucleotides are TGTGCCATCAGTGAGTCGTACAGGAACACTGAAGCTTTCTTT.